Listed here are 13 T cell receptor beta chains from one sample, sequenced in a study of blood T cells in healthy people across ages. A J-beta primer mix and a sample-barcoded 5' primer were used in a second PCR of about 7 to 12 cycles. TCRdb fed the 5' RACE reads into MiXCR, producing one record per CDR3 protein. This table holds about 640,000 distinct CDR3 sequences, 40% to 45% found once. Input material: blood. All receptors come from an elderly man in good health.

The J gene is TRBJ2-3, the V gene TRBV7-3; D not resolved. V was trimmed by 5 bases and J by 4 bases, leaving 13 bases between them. CDR1 SGHTA and CDR2 FQGTGA come from the germline V gene. This CDR3 has 14 amino acids. CDR3 region: CASSPPGRPDTQYF. The CDR3 DNA is TGTGCCAGCAGCCCCCCAGGTAGACCAGATACGCAGTATTTT.

This clonotype was counted between two and nine times. CDR3 loop: CASSFGSGEQFF. In nucleotides, the CDR3 is TGTGCCAGCAGTTTTGGTAGTGGGGAGCAGTTCTTC. The chain uses TRBV12-3 or TRBV12-4 and TRBJ2-1; D remains unclear. The V end was cut by 3 bases, the J end by 10 bases, with 10 bases between. The CDR3 spans 12 residues.

This clonotype was counted ten times or more. The rearrangement links TRBV29-1 to TRBJ1-2; D ambiguous. CDR1 and CDR2 from the germline V gene are SQVTM and ANQGSEA. The CDR3 extends over 12 amino acids. The V end lost 1 base, the J end lost 6 bases, and 9 bases lay between the germline ends. For the CDR3, the DNA is TGCAGCGTTGAAGTTCCCCCAAATGGCTACACCTTC. Its translation: CSVEVPPNGYTF.

The rearrangement links TRBV20-1 to TRBJ2-3; TRBD2 agrees at 7 bases. Germline loops: CDR1 DFQATT, CDR2 SNEGSKA (reference sequence). V was pared by 3 bases and J by 3 bases, with 6 bases of the junction left unmatched. The CDR3 totals 14 residues. CDR3 amino acids: CSASVGAGTDTQYF. CDR3 nucleotides: TGCAGTGCTAGCGTGGGAGCGGGGACAGATACGCAGTATTTT.

This clonotype was found a few times. The rearrangement joins TRBV28 to TRBJ2-1; TRBD2 aligns across 9 bases. The germline CDR1 and CDR2 sequences are MDHEN and SYDVKM. J lost 4 bases, V lost 5 bases, and 6 bases had no gene match. This CDR3 is 15 amino acids long. The CDR3 here is CASSPGTSMYNEQFF. The CDR3 DNA reads TGTGCCAGCAGTCCCGGGACTAGCATGTACAATGAGCAGTTCTTC.

V is TRBV6-2 or TRBV6-3 and J is TRBJ2-6, with TRBD1 as a possible D gene (5 bases). Between the trimmed V and J ends, which lost 6 bases and 4 bases, there was a span of 16 bases. CDR3 length: 16 amino acids. Germline assignment: CDR1 MNHEY and CDR2 SVGEGT. As DNA, the CDR3 is TGTGCCAGCAGCCGTCACAGGACATCAGGGGCCAACGTCCTGACTTTC. Translation: CASSRHRTSGANVLTF.

The chain employs TRBV20-1 and TRBJ1-2; D remains ambiguous. V was trimmed by 1 base and J by 0 bases, leaving 9 bases between them. Germline V CDR1 and CDR2: DFQATT, SNEGSKA (reference sequence). The CDR3 has 14 residues. CDR3 region: CSARGAEPNYGYTF. CDR3 in DNA: TGCAGTGCTAGAGGGGCGGAGCCTAACTATGGCTACACCTTC.

A few counts support this clonotype. The J gene is TRBJ2-1, the V gene TRBV6-6; 7 bases are a match to TRBD2. The CDR3 runs 14 residues. V lost 7 bases and J lost 9; bases outside the gene matches: 12. Germline CDR1 reads MNHNY; CDR2 reads SVGAGI (reference sequence). CDR3 loop: CASTLRRDYPEQFF. The CDR3 nucleotides read TGTGCCAGCACCCTCAGGAGGGACTATCCTGAGCAGTTCTTC.

The gene calls are TRBV12-3 or TRBV12-4 and TRBJ2-5; TRBD1 matches 10 bases. The V segment lost 6 bases and the J segment 5 bases; nucleotides outside the gene matches: 9. There are 15 residues in the CDR3. CDR3 in amino acids: CASSETTGGGETQYF. The DNA of the CDR3 is TGTGCCAGCAGCGAAACGACAGGGGGCGGGGAGACCCAGTACTTC.

The chain employs TRBV14 and TRBJ2-6; D not certain. The CDR3 contains 17 residues. V was pared by 0 bases and J by 4 bases, with 13 bases between. Germline assignment: CDR1 SGHDN and CDR2 FVKESK. DNA for the CDR3: TGTGCCAGCAGCCAAGAGATTATAGCAACCGGGGCCAACGTCCTGACTTTC. It yields the protein CASSQEIIATGANVLTF.

A few counts support this clonotype. This chain joins TRBV4-1 and TRBJ1-5; 7 bases fit TRBD1. This CDR3 is built from 18 residues. Germline loops: CDR1 MGHRA, CDR2 YSYEKL. V was clipped by 4 bases and J by 1 base; unmatched bases: 13. CDR3 protein: CASSPGLNAGGSNQPQHF. CDR3 sequence (DNA): TGCGCCAGCAGCCCCGGACTTAACGCAGGGGGAAGCAATCAGCCCCAGCATTTT.

This clonotype was seen ten or more times. The gene calls are TRBV7-2 and TRBJ2-3; D uncertain. Trimming took off 2 bases at V and 5 bases at J, with 5 bases between the two ends. CDR1 is SGHTA, CDR2 FQGNSA, per germline. The CDR3 is made up of 12 amino acids. CDR3 sequence: CASSLMVDTQYF. As DNA, the CDR3 is TGTGCCAGCAGCTTAATGGTAGATACGCAGTATTTT.

This clonotype was picked up a small number of times. The chain joins TRBV7-2 to TRBJ2-3, with TRBD2 identical over 13 bases. The V gene end was trimmed by 4 bases and the J gene end by 2 bases; junction bases not matched to a gene: 3. This CDR3 contains 16 residues. Germline lookup yields CDR1 SGHTA and CDR2 FQGNSA. CDR3 loop: CASSWTSGSSTDTQYF. CDR3 DNA: TGTGCCAGCAGCTGGACTAGCGGGAGTTCCACAGATACGCAGTATTTT.